A selection of T cell receptor beta chains follows, all from one sample in a study of beta chain features in type 1 diabetes. Assay used: immunoSEQ multiplex PCR; TCRdb lists only in-frame clones, some missing. The sample includes a few hundred thousand clones, approximately 15% of them seen just once. The sequencing input was naive CD4+ T cells from blood. The origin of the receptors is a man aged 25-40 years in good health. Each CDR3 is given with its conserved first and last residue. D genes are given only for firm matches. Rows may omit the clone size; those that give it use once, few, many or a size class.

CDR3 protein: CASSPPGTAGNTIYF
CDR3 DNA: TGTGCCAGCTCACCACCAGGCACAGCTGGAAACACCATATATTTT
J gene: TRBJ1-3
clone size: few
V gene: TRBV18
D gene: NA
CDR3 length: 15

CDR3 protein: CASSPDRAELFF
CDR3 DNA: TGTGCCAGCAGCCCCGACAGGGCAGAACTGTTTTTT
J gene: TRBJ2-2
clone size: NA
V gene: TRBV7-2
D gene: TRBD1
CDR3 length: 12

CDR3 protein: CATKPGRLNTQYF
CDR3 DNA: TGTGCCACCAAGCCCGGCAGGCTAAATACGCAGTATTTT
J gene: TRBJ2-3
clone size: few
V gene: TRBV6-1
D gene: NA
CDR3 length: 13

CDR3 protein: CASRFLLAGHNEQFF
CDR3 DNA: TGTGCCAGCCGATTCCTACTAGCGGGCCACAATGAGCAGTTCTTC
J gene: TRBJ2-1
clone size: NA
V gene: TRBV6-1
D gene: TRBD2
CDR3 length: 15

CDR3 protein: CASSEGQLRGTGELFF
CDR3 DNA: TGTGCCAGCAGTGAAGGACAATTACGCGGGACCGGGGAGCTGTTTTTT
J gene: TRBJ2-2
clone size: few
V gene: TRBV6-1
D gene: NA
CDR3 length: 16

CDR3 protein: CASSRTGRPNEKLFF
CDR3 DNA: TGTGCCAGCAGCCGCACAGGGAGGCCTAATGAAAAACTGTTTTTT
J gene: TRBJ1-4
clone size: few
V gene: TRBV9
D gene: NA
CDR3 length: 15

CDR3 protein: CASSRDLHYEQYF
CDR3 DNA: TGTGCCAGTAGCCGAGACTTACATTACGAGCAGTACTTC
J gene: TRBJ2-7
clone size: few
V gene: TRBV19
D gene: NA
CDR3 length: 13

CDR3 protein: CASSQDRYGQTRDGYTF
CDR3 DNA: TGTGCCAGCAGCCAAGACCGCTATGGACAGACTAGAGATGGCTACACCTTC
J gene: TRBJ1-2
clone size: NA
V gene: TRBV14
D gene: NA
CDR3 length: 17

CDR3 protein: CAISEDRDQNTEAFF
CDR3 DNA: TGTGCCATCAGTGAAGACAGGGATCAGAACACTGAAGCTTTCTTT
J gene: TRBJ1-1
clone size: few
V gene: TRBV10-3
D gene: TRBD1
CDR3 length: 15

CDR3 protein: CAWSVGRRSSGNTIYF
CDR3 DNA: TGTGCCTGGAGTGTGGGCAGGAGAAGCTCTGGAAACACCATATATTTT
J gene: TRBJ1-3
clone size: NA
V gene: TRBV30
D gene: NA
CDR3 length: 16

CDR3 protein: CASSYSRGGDYGYTF
CDR3 DNA: TGTGCCAGCAGTTACTCGAGAGGGGGCGACTATGGCTACACCTTC
J gene: TRBJ1-2
clone size: NA
V gene: TRBV6-5
D gene: TRBD1
CDR3 length: 15

CDR3 protein: CAWSPGLSSTDTQYF
CDR3 DNA: TGTGCCTGGAGTCCAGGACTAAGTAGCACAGATACGCAGTATTTT
J gene: TRBJ2-3
clone size: few
V gene: TRBV30
D gene: NA
CDR3 length: 15

CDR3 protein: CSVNEDYGYTF
CDR3 DNA: TGCAGCGTTAACGAGGACTATGGCTACACCTTC
J gene: TRBJ1-2
clone size: few
V gene: TRBV29-1
D gene: NA
CDR3 length: 11